Each of the 17 T cell receptor beta chains below was sequenced from the same sample in a study of T cell changes during pregnancy in multiple sclerosis. Clones were sequenced by immunoSEQ multiplex PCR, and TCRdb holds only the in-frame ones, with some missing. The sample contains fewer than 85,000 clones, 93% of which appear only once. Sequenced material: peripheral blood, taken in the second trimester of pregnancy. Source of these receptors: a female donor with multiple sclerosis, enrolled in a pregnancy study.

The chain is built from TRBV30 and TRBJ2-3; D uncertain. Trimming took 6 bases from V and 4 from J, leaving 14 bases between them. This CDR3 comprises 13 residues. Germline V lookup: CDR1 GTSNPN, CDR2 SVGIG (reference sequence). The CDR3 loop is CACEALVPDTQYF. Written as DNA, the CDR3 is TGTGCCTGCGAGGCGCTAGTCCCAGATACGCAGTATTTT.

This chain joins TRBV19 and TRBJ1-1; D gene ambiguous. CDR3 length equals 14 residues. V was cut by 7 bases and J by 5 bases, with 17 bases left in between. Per the germline V gene, CDR1 is LNHDA and CDR2 is SQIVND (reference sequence). The CDR3 bases are TGTGCCAGTATAGTGGGCCGCAGAAGTACTGAAGCTTTCTTT. The encoded protein is CASIVGRRSTEAFF.

The gene calls are TRBV2 and TRBJ2-7, with 8 bases aligning to TRBD2. This CDR3 spans 19 amino acids. J lost 0 bases, V lost 6 bases, and 19 bases had no gene match. The germline CDR1 and CDR2 sequences are SNHLY and FYNNEI. CDR3 bases: TGTGCCAGCAGATTCTCGGCGGGAGGAACTGTGTATGGCTCCTACGAGCAGTACTTC. Protein product: CASRFSAGGTVYGSYEQYF.

The chain has TRBV2 and TRBJ1-1; D is perhaps TRBD1 (5 bases). The germline V gene has CDR1 SNHLY and CDR2 FYNNEI. The CDR3 is made up of 13 amino acids. The V end was cut by 6 bases, the J end by 2 bases, with 10 bases between. CDR3 nucleotide sequence: TGTGCCAGCAGCCCACAGGTAAACACTGAAGCTTTCTTT. Protein sequence: CASSPQVNTEAFF.

The DNA for the CDR3 is TGTGCCAGCAGGGTCAGGGGTGGCAATCAGCCCCAGCATTTT. Amino acid sequence: CASRVRGGNQPQHF. The V gene is TRBV6-5, the J gene TRBJ1-5, with D possibly being TRBD1 (6 bases). The CDR3 consists of 14 residues. Per germline, CDR1 MNHEY and CDR2 SVGAGI. V lost 6 bases and J lost 2, with 11 bases in between.

V is TRBV27 and J is TRBJ2-1; D gene ambiguous. V was trimmed by 9 bases and J by 0 bases, leaving 9 bases between them. Germline CDR1 is MNHEY and CDR2 is SMNVEV (reference sequence). CDR3 length equals 13 residues. The CDR3 DNA sequence: TGTGCCAGTCGACGGAGCTCCTACAATGAGCAGTTCTTC. This translates into CASRRSSYNEQFF.

The CDR3 DNA is TGTGCCAGCAGCCGCCGGACAGCGAACACCGGGGAGCTGTTTTTT. Its translation is CASSRRTANTGELFF. The chain couples TRBV6-5 to TRBJ2-2, with D perhaps matching TRBD1 (6 bases). Trimming pared 6 bases from V and 0 bases from J, leaving 11 bases between. Germline V gene data show CDR1 as MNHEY and CDR2 as SVGAGI. This CDR3 has 15 residues.

This rearrangement joins TRBV5-5 to TRBJ2-1; the D is unclear. This CDR3 is built from 11 residues. CDR1 is SGHKS and CDR2 is YYEKEE in the germline V gene (reference sequence). Trimming left V 4 bases short and J 10 bases short, with 9 bases between. For the CDR3, the DNA is TGTGCCAGCAGCCCATCGCGGGAGCAGTTCTTC. This gives the protein CASSPSREQFF.

The chain is built from TRBV9 and TRBJ2-1, with D possibly being TRBD2 (6 bases). The CDR3 has 18 amino acids. CDR1 and CDR2 from the germline V gene are SGDLS and YYNGEE. V shed 0 bases and J shed 4 bases, with 20 bases lying between them. The DNA for the CDR3 is TGTGCCAGCAGCGTAGGTGGGGGACGTCTAGCGAATTACAATGAGCAGTTCTTC. It specifies CASSVGGGRLANYNEQFF.

V usage is TRBV6-4 and J usage is TRBJ2-1; 9 nucleotides line up with TRBD1. J was trimmed by 8 bases and V by 3 bases; bases with no gene match: 8. The CDR3 runs to 15 residues. From germline, CDR1 is MRHNA and CDR2 SNTAGT. In nucleotides, the CDR3 is TGTGCCAGCAGTGAGGGGACAGGGTTAGTCGATGAGCAGTTCTTC. It translates to CASSEGTGLVDEQFF.

This clone has just one count. The chain is built from TRBV10-3 and TRBJ2-7; no clear D gene. The CDR3 runs to 14 residues. Between the trimmed V and J ends, which lost 7 bases and 1 base, there was a span of 14 bases. Germline V gives CDR1 ENHRY, CDR2 SYGVKD. The CDR3 DNA reads TGTGCCATCAAGAGTGGTTTGATGTCCTACGAGCAGTACTTC. This codes for CAIKSGLMSYEQYF.

J is TRBJ1-2 and V is TRBV30; 9 nucleotides match TRBD1. The CDR3 totals 13 residues. V lost 2 bases to trimming and J lost 10 bases; unmatched junction nucleotides: 8. CDR1 is GTSNPN and CDR2 is SVGIG in the germline V gene (reference sequence). The CDR3 loop is CAWSPGGQGYYTF. CDR3 nucleotide sequence: TGTGCCTGGAGTCCTGGGGGACAGGGATACTACACCTTC.

This rearrangement joins TRBV5-5 to TRBJ2-7; 8 nucleotides line up with TRBD2. J gave up 3 bases and V 4 bases, and 6 bases lay outside the gene matches. Per the germline V gene, CDR1 is SGHKS and CDR2 is YYEKEE (reference sequence). There are 14 residues in the CDR3. The CDR3 loop reads CASSTRLAGYEQYF. The CDR3 DNA is TGTGCCAGCAGCACTCGGCTAGCGGGCTACGAGCAGTACTTC.

The CDR3 protein is CASSPAGVPSYEQYF. Written as DNA, the CDR3 is TGTGCCAGCTCACCAGCGGGGGTGCCTTCCTACGAGCAGTACTTC. The chain links TRBV18 to TRBJ2-7; 7 bases fit TRBD2. V lost 2 bases and J lost 1; bases outside the gene matches: 5. The V gene's germline CDR1 is KGHSH and CDR2 LQKENI. This CDR3 contains 15 residues.

This chain connects TRBV28 to TRBJ1-2; D possibly corresponds to TRBD1 (6 bases). V lost 3 bases, J lost 6 bases, and 14 bases lay in between. Germline CDR1 and CDR2: MDHEN and SYDVKM. The CDR3 contains 14 residues. The CDR3 protein is CASSLLTGIHGYTF. CDR3 DNA: TGTGCCAGCAGTTTGCTCACAGGGATCCATGGCTACACCTTC.

The table lists this clone with a few counts. V gene TRBV2 combines with J gene TRBJ1-5; 10 bases align to TRBD1. This CDR3 is 16 amino acids long. The V gene's germline CDR1 is SNHLY and CDR2 FYNNEI. The V and J ends lost 5 bases and 4 bases, in that order; junction bases with no gene match: 8. CDR3 loop: CASSLGTGAGNQPQHF. CDR3 coding DNA: TGTGCCAGCAGTTTGGGGACAGGGGCTGGGAATCAGCCCCAGCATTTT.

The sample holds one count of this clone. The chain has TRBV6-5 and TRBJ1-4, with D unclear. V was cut by 0 bases and J by 0 bases, with 5 bases left in between. The CDR3 contains 15 residues. Per germline, CDR1 MNHEY and CDR2 SVGAGI. CDR3 sequence: CASSYSGATNEKLFF. CDR3 in DNA: TGTGCCAGCAGTTACTCTGGAGCAACTAATGAAAAACTGTTTTTT.